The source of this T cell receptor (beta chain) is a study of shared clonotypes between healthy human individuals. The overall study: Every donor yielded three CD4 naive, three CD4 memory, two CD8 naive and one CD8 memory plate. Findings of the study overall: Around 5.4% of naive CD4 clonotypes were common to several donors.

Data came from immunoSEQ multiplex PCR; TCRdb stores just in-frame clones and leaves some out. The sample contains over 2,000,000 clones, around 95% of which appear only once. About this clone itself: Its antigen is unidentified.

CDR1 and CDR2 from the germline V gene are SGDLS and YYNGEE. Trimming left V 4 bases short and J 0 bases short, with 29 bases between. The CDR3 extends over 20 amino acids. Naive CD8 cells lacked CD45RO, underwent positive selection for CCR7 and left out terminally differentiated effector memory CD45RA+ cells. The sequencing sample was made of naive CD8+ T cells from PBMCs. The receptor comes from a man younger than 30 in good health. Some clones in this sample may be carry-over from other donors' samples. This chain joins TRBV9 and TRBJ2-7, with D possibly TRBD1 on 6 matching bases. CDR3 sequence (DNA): TGTGCCAGCAGCCACGGAAGACAACGCCCGGGGACACTCTACTCCTACGAGCAGTACTTC. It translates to CASSHGRQRPGTLYSYEQYF.